This T cell receptor beta chain is from a study of human T cells and chemical hapten exposure. At the level of the study: The patients, most of them female, presented with alopecia areata, totalis or universalis.

The library tagged individual cDNA molecules with unique molecular identifiers. The authors' processing: Samples contained a median of roughly 96,000 TCRs, with a range of about 23,224 to 750,000. TCRdb re-called the RACE reads with MiXCR, one entry per CDR3 protein. TCRdb assigned the V and J calls; the authors' analysis was not used. In the table there are tens of thousands of distinct CDR3 sequences, 11% of which are singletons. Ten or more counts support this clonotype. Its target is not known. Time point specified: patch test 2, 6 weeks after DPC sensitization. Noted treatment: therapeutic diphenylcyclopropenone sensitization with weekly scalp DPC. Germline CDR1 reads MNHNS; CDR2 reads SASEGT. The CDR3 sequence is 15 residues long. The V gene lost 1 base and the J gene lost 5 bases, with 15 bases spanning the gap. Study observations and caveats: Relative to control repertoires, expanded TCRs gave rise to significantly more large CDR3 similarity clusters.

The clonotype was recovered from a man aged 18 to 29 with alopecia areata. Some clones in this sample may be carry-over from other donors' samples. This specimen was whole blood, taken in connection with sensitization to the hapten diphenylcyclopropenone (DPC). The V call is TRBV6-1, the J call TRBJ2-7; D unclear. The CDR3 region is CASSEVWGVGNEQYF. Here the CDR3 DNA reads TGTGCCAGCAGTGAAGTATGGGGTGTGGGGAACGAGCAGTACTTC.